Given below is one TCR beta chain in context. This sample is part of a study of T cells after yellow fever vaccination. UMIs and a universal primer site were added when TCR cDNA was made by 5'RACE template switching. TCRdb reanalysed the 5' RACE reads using MiXCR and keeps one entry per CDR3 protein. The repertoire holds around 300,000 distinct CDR3 sequences, approximately 4% seen once, with approximately 19% in the top ten. The sample in question was PBMCs, obtained 15 days after the yellow fever booster vaccination. The sequence came from a man younger than 35 who received the YFV17D yellow fever vaccine.

CDR3 in DNA: TGCGCCAGCAGCTTTTTGGGGACCCGGACTGAAGCTTTCTTT. This gives the protein CASSFLGTRTEAFF. The V call is TRBV5-1, the J call TRBJ1-1; the D gene is possibly TRBD1 (5 bases). The CDR3 consists of 14 residues. Trimming removed 2 bases at V and 5 bases at J, with 13 bases between. From germline, CDR1 is SGHRS and CDR2 YFSETQ.